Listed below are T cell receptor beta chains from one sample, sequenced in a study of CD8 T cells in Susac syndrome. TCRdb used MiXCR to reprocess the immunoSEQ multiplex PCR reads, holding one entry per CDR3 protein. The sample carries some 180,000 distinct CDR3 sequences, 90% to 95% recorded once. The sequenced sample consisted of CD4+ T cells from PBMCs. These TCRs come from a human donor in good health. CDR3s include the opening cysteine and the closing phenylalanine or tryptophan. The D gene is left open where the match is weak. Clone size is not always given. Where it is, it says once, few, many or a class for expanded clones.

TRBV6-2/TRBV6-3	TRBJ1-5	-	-	TGTGCCAGCAGTTACCCCGGGGGCGTTGTGCAGCCCCAGCATTTT	CASSYPGGVVQPQHF
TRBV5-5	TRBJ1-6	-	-	TGTGCCAGCAGCTTGGTTCCGAAGAATAATTCACCCCTCCACTTT	CASSLVPKNNSPLHF
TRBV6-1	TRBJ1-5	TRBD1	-	TGTGCCAGCAGACTACAGGGGTTCCATCAGCCCCAGCATTTT	CASRLQGFHQPQHF
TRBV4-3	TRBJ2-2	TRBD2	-	TGCGCCAGCAGCCAGGCCCCAAAGGGCGGGGGGGGGTCCGGGGAGCTGTTTTTT	CASSQAPKGGGGSGELFF
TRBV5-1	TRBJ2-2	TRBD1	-	TGCGCCAGCAGCGATGACAGGGTAGGAGCCGGGGAGCTGTTTTTT	CASSDDRVGAGELFF
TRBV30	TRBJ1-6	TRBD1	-	TGTGCCTGGAGTGTAGGGGGCTGGGCACCCCTCCACTTT	CAWSVGGWAPLHF
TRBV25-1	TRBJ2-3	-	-	TGTGCGACGGGACCTCGGTGGGGCACAGATACGCAGTATTTT	CATGPRWGTDTQYF
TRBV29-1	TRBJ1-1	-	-	TGCAGCGCTGGGAACGGACAAGAGAACACTGAAGCTTTCTTT	CSAGNGQENTEAFF
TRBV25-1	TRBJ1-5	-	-	TGTGCCAGCAGTGCAACAGGGCCGAGACAGCCCCAGCATTTT	CASSATGPRQPQHF
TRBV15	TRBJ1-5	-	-	TGTGCCACCAGCCTCGACCAAACGGGCAATCAGCCCCAGCATTTT	CATSLDQTGNQPQHF
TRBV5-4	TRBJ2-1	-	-	TGTGCCAGCAGCCTGGGTCGGAAACAGCACAATGAGCAGTTCTTC	CASSLGRKQHNEQFF
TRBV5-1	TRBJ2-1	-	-	TGCGCCAGCAGTTTGTTGGGGGTAAGCAATGAGCAGTTCTTC	CASSLLGVSNEQFF
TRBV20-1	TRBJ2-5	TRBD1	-	TGCAGTGCCGGGACAGGGGGGTACCAAGAGACCCAGTACTTC	CSAGTGGYQETQYF
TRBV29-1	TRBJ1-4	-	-	TGCAGCGTCCAGGGAAATGAAAAACTGTTTTTT	CSVQGNEKLFF
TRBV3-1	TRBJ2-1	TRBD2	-	TGTGCCACCACCCTAGGGGCGGGGGGTAGGGATGAGCAGTTCTTC	CATTLGAGGRDEQFF
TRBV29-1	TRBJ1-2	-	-	TGCAGCGCTCTGCCGCTCCGTGGGAATGGCTACACCTTC	CSALPLRGNGYTF
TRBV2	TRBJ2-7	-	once	TGTGCCAGCTCCACCTCCTACGAGCAGTACTTC	CASSTSYEQYF
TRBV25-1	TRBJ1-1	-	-	TGTGCCAGCAGTGAACACGCGAACACTGAAGCTTTCTTT	CASSEHANTEAFF
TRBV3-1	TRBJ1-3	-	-	TGTGCCAGCAGCCAGGTCTATGGAAACACCATATATTTT	CASSQVYGNTIYF
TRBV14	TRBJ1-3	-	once	TGTGCCAGCAGCCAAGGACAGAGAGGAAACACCATATATTTT	CASSQGQRGNTIYF
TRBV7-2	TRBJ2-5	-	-	TGTGCCAGCAGCCCCCTAAGACGTGGGACCCAGTACTTC	CASSPLRRGTQYF
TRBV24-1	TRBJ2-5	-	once	TGTCCCCCCAGTGATCCCGCCGGCCCGAGGGGAGAGACCCAGTACTTC	CPPSDPAGPRGETQYF
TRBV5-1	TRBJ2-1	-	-	TGCGCCAGCAGCTTAAACCGGGGGCTCGAGAGTGAGCAGTTCTTC	CASSLNRGLESEQFF
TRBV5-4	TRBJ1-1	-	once	TGTGCCAGCAGCCTGGGAGGGTACGCGAAAACTGAAGCTTTCTTT	CASSLGGYAKTEAFF
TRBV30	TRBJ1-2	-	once	TGTGCCTGGAGCACCACGGGGGCAAGAGGTGGCTACACCTTC	CAWSTTGARGGYTF
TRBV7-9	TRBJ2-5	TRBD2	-	TGTGCCAGCAGCTTAAGGGGCGGGGGTTACCAAGAGACCCAGTACTTC	CASSLRGGGYQETQYF
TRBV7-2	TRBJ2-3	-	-	TGTGCCAGCAGCTTACAGGCTAGGGGGACAGATACGCAGTATTTT	CASSLQARGTDTQYF
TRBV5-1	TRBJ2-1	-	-	TGCGCCAGCAGGCTGGTAGAGATCTACAATGAGCAGTTCTTC	CASRLVEIYNEQFF
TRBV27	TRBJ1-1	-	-	TGTGCCAGCAGAAACTTGGGACACAGCATGGAGAACACTGAAGCTTTCTTT	CASRNLGHSMENTEAFF
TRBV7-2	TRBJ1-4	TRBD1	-	TGTGCCAGCACCTCAGGGGGGGTCGGTGAAAAACTGTTTTTT	CASTSGGVGEKLFF
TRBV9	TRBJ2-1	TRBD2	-	TGTGCCAGCAGCGTAGGCCTAGCGGGGGGGCTGACCTACAATGAGCAGTTCTTC	CASSVGLAGGLTYNEQFF
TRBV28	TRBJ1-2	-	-	TGTGCCAGCAGTTTTTCAGGGAACTATGGCTACACCTTC	CASSFSGNYGYTF
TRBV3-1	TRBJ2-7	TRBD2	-	TGTGCCAGCAGCTTCCGGACTAGCGGGGGGTACGAGCAGTACTTC	CASSFRTSGGYEQYF
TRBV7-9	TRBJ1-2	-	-	TGTGCCAGCAGCCCCGGGACAATCAATAACTATGGCTACACCTTC	CASSPGTINNYGYTF
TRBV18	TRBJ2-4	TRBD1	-	TGTGCCAGCTCAGCTGGGACAGGGGCCAAAAACATTCAGTACTTC	CASSAGTGAKNIQYF
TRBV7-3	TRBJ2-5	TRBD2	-	TGTGCCAGCAGCTTAAGTAATAGCGGGGGGACCCAGTACTTC	CASSLSNSGGTQYF
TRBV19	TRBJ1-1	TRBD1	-	TGTGCCACGCGGACAGGGGGATTGAGAAACACTGAAGCTTTCTTT	CATRTGGLRNTEAFF
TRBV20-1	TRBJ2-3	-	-	TGCAGTGCTAGTAGGCGTACAGATACGCAGTATTTT	CSASRRTDTQYF
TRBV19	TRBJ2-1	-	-	TGTGCCAGTAGTATAGCGTATGAGCAGTTCTTC	CASSIAYEQFF
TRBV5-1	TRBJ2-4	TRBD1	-	TGCGCCAGCAGCTGGGGACAGGGAAACATTCAGTACTTC	CASSWGQGNIQYF
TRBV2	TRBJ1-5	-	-	TGTGCCAGCAGCCCCGGTCTTAGCAATCAGCCCCAGCATTTT	CASSPGLSNQPQHF
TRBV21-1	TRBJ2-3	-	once	TGTGCCAGCAGCAATACAGATACGCAGTATTTT	CASSNTDTQYF
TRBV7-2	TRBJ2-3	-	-	TGTGCCAGCAGCTTACCTGGGGGGACAGATACGCAGTATTTT	CASSLPGGTDTQYF
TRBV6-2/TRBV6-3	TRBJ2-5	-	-	TGTGCCAGCCAAGAAAGAGGCTCTGGGTACTTC	CASQERGSGYF
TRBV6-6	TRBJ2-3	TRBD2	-	TGTGCCAGCAGGAAGTCTAGCGGGGGCACAGATACGCAGTATTTT	CASRKSSGGTDTQYF
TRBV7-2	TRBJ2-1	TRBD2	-	TGTGCCAGCAGCTTAGGGACTAGCGGGGTCAATGAGCAGTTCTTC	CASSLGTSGVNEQFF
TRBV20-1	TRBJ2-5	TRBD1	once	TGCAGTGCTAGACAGGACAGGGAGAGGGAGACCCAGTACTTC	CSARQDRERETQYF
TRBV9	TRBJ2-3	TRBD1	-	TGTGCCAGCAGCGTAGGGGACAGGGGCTCTTCAGATACGCAGTATTTT	CASSVGDRGSSDTQYF
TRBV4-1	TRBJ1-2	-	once	TGCGCCAGCAGCGGACGGGGTCTCCCAGGCGGCTACACCTTC	CASSGRGLPGGYTF
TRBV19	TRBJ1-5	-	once	TGTGCCAGTAGCGATACACAAAAGCCCCAGCATTTT	CASSDTQKPQHF
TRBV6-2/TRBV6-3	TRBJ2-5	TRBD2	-	TGTGCCAGCAGTTATCCCTTAGCGGGGGGCGACGAGACCCAGTACTTC	CASSYPLAGGDETQYF
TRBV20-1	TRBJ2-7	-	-	TGCAGTGCTAGATCCGACTCCTACGAGCAGTACTTC	CSARSDSYEQYF
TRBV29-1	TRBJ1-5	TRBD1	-	TGCAGCGTTCGGGACAGTCCCAATCAGCCCCAGCATTTT	CSVRDSPNQPQHF